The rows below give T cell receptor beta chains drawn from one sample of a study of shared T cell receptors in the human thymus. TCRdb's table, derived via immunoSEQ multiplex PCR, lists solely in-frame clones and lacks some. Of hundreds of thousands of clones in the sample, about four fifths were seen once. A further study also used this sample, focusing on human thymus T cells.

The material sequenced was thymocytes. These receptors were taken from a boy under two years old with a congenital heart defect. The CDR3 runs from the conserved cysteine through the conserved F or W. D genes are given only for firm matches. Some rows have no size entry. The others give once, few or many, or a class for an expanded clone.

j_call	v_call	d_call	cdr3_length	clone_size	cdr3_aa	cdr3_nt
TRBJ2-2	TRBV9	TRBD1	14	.	CASSLQGWTGELFF	TGTGCCAGCAGTTTACAGGGGTGGACCGGGGAGCTGTTTTTT
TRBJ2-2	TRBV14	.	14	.	CASRSLEGTGELFF	TGTGCCAGCCGATCTCTAGAGGGCACCGGGGAGCTGTTTTTT
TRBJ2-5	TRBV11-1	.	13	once	CASSLRRGWAQYF	TGTGCCAGCAGCCTTCGTCGGGGATGGGCCCAGTACTTC
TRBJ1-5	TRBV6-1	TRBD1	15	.	CASSDYRGMVEPQHF	TGTGCCAGCAGTGATTACAGGGGAATGGTTGAGCCCCAGCATTTT
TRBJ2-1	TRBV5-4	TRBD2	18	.	CASSSGTSGSDVHNEQFF	TGTGCCAGCAGCTCTGGGACTAGCGGGAGTGATGTCCACAATGAGCAGTTCTTC
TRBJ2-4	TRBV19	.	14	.	CASAEGSDKNIQYF	TGTGCCAGTGCGGAGGGATCGGACAAAAACATTCAGTACTTC
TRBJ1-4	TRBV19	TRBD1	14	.	CASSPQGTNEKLFF	TGTGCCAGTAGTCCACAGGGGACAAATGAAAAACTGTTTTTT
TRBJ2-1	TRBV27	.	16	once	CASSSRVYSSYNEQFF	TGTGCCAGCAGCTCCAGGGTTTATAGCTCCTACAATGAGCAGTTCTTC
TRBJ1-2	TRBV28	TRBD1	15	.	CASSWDRGRIGGYTF	TGTGCCAGCAGTTGGGACAGGGGGCGCATAGGTGGCTACACCTTC
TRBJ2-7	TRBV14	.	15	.	CASSQERDSPYEQYF	TGTGCCAGCAGCCAAGAAAGGGACTCTCCCTACGAGCAGTACTTC
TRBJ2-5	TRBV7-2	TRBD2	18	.	CASSLAGSLAGVWETQYF	TGTGCCAGCAGCTTAGCGGGCAGCCTAGCGGGTGTTTGGGAGACCCAGTACTTC
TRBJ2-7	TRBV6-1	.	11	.	CASTSSGKQYF	TGTGCCAGCACTTCTTCGGGGAAGCAGTACTTC
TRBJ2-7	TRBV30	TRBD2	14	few	CAWSVTSGRLEQYF	TGTGCCTGGAGTGTAACCAGCGGGAGGCTCGAGCAGTACTTC
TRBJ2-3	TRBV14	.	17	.	CASSPGRGREHSDTQYF	TGTGCCAGCAGCCCGGGCAGGGGGCGGGAGCATTCAGATACGCAGTATTTT
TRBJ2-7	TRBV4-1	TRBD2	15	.	CASSLHIAGDREQYF	TGCGCCAGCAGCCTCCATATAGCGGGAGATCGCGAGCAGTACTTC
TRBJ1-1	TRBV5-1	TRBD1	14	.	CASSEGQGNTEAFF	TGCGCCAGCAGCGAGGGACAGGGGAACACTGAAGCTTTCTTT
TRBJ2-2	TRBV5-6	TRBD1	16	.	CASSSGTVANTGELFF	TGTGCCAGCAGCTCTGGGACAGTTGCGAACACCGGGGAGCTGTTTTTT
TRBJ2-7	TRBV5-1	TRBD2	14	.	CASSLGDAGAAQYF	TGCGCCAGCAGCTTGGGGGATGCGGGAGCGGCGCAGTACTTC
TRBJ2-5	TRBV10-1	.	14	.	CASETPRGQETQYF	TGCGCCAGCGAGACCCCTAGGGGGCAAGAGACCCAGTACTTC
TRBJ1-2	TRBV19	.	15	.	CASSIPVEGTEGYTF	TGTGCCAGTAGTATCCCCGTGGAGGGGACGGAAGGCTACACCTTC
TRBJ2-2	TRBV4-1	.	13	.	CASSQVLTGELFF	TGCGCCAGCAGCCAAGTCCTCACCGGGGAGCTGTTTTTT
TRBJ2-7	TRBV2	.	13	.	CASSDQSPYEQYF	TGTGCCAGCAGTGATCAGTCCCCCTACGAGCAGTACTTC
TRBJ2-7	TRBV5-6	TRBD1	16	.	CASSKTRQGQNYEQYF	TGTGCCAGCAGCAAAACCCGACAGGGACAAAACTACGAGCAGTACTTC
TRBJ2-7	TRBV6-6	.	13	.	CASSQTQGHEQYF	TGTGCCAGCAGCCAGACACAGGGCCACGAGCAGTACTTC
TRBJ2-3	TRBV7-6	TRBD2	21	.	CASSLDGVSGTSGLYTDTQYF	TGTGCCAGCAGCTTAGATGGCGTCAGCGGGACTAGCGGTTTATACACAGATACGCAGTATTTT
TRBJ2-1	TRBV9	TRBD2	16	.	CASSVASSSGDNEQFF	TGTGCCAGCAGCGTAGCGTCGTCTAGCGGGGACAATGAGCAGTTCTTC
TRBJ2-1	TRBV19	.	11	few	CATRLVYEQFF	TGTGCCACGAGACTAGTGTATGAGCAGTTCTTC
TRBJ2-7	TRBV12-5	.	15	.	CASGTGVGSVYEQYF	TGTGCTAGTGGTACCGGCGTCGGGAGTGTCTACGAGCAGTACTTC
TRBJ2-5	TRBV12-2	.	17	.	CASRLAVPSGRSETQYF	TGTGCAAGTCGCTTAGCGGTGCCTAGCGGGAGAAGCGAGACCCAGTACTTC
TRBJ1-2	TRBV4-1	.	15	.	CASSLWGRPNYGYTF	TGCGCCAGCAGCCTTTGGGGCCGACCTAACTATGGCTACACCTTC
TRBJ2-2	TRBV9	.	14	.	CASSGIGTGGELLF	TGTGCCAGCAGCGGAATTGGTACCGGCGGGGAGCTGCTTTTT
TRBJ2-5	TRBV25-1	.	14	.	CASSEDLRDSTQYF	TGTGCCAGCAGTGAAGACCTTAGAGATAGCACCCAGTACTTC
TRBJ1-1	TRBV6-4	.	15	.	CASSDSKGGNTEAFF	TGTGCCAGCAGTGACTCGAAAGGGGGGAACACTGAAGCTTTCTTT
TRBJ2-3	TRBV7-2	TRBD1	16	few	CASSPRDRGAADTQYF	TGTGCCAGCAGCCCCCGGGACAGGGGTGCCGCCGATACGCAGTATTTT
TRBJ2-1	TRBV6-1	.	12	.	CASSDTRNEQFF	TGTGCCAGCAGTGACACTCGCAATGAGCAGTTCTTC
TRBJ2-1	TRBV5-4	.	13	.	CASSLAHNNEQFF	TGTGCCAGCAGCTTGGCCCACAACAATGAGCAGTTCTTC
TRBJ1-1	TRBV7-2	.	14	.	CASSSPGGNTEAFF	TGTGCCAGCAGCTCCCCCGGGGGGAACACTGAAGCTTTCTTT
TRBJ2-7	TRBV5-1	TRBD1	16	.	CASSSVTGGIAIEQYF	TGCGCCAGCAGCTCCGTGACAGGGGGAATCGCGATCGAGCAGTACTTC
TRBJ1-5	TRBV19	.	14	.	CARIKQGPAQPQHF	TGTGCCAGGATAAAACAGGGCCCGGCTCAGCCCCAGCATTTT
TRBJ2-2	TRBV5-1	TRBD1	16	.	CASSLGTGRGTGELFF	TGCGCCAGCAGCTTGGGGACAGGGCGGGGCACCGGGGAGCTGTTTTTT
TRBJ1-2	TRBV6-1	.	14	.	CASSADKPNYGYTF	TGTGCCAGCAGTGCGGACAAACCTAACTATGGCTACACCTTC
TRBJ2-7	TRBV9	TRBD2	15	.	CASSALTSGIHEQYF	TGTGCCAGCAGCGCCCTGACGAGCGGGATCCACGAGCAGTACTTC
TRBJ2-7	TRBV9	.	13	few	CASSGGAAYEQYF	TGTGCCAGCAGCGGCGGGGCTGCATACGAGCAGTACTTC
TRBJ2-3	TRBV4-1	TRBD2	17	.	CASRPTSGAPLTDTQYF	TGCGCCAGCAGGCCGACTAGCGGAGCCCCCCTAACAGATACGCAGTATTTT